These T cell receptor beta chains were read from a single sample in a study of ipilimumab plus nivolumab after autologous stem cell transplantation. The data were produced by immunoSEQ multiplex PCR, yet TCRdb's version contains in-frame clones alone and is incomplete. The data contain about 4,000 clones, roughly 90% of them singletons. The source was PBMCs, collected in a trial of ipilimumab plus nivolumab as post-transplant consolidation. Receptor source: a male donor with multiple myeloma. The conserved cysteine and the conserved F or W are not part of the CDR3 here. Each record gives: J gene, clone size, V gene, CDR3 protein. Some rows mark clone size as missing; the rest say once, few, many or name a class of expanded clone.

TRBJ2-7 | - | TRBV6-1 | ASGGEYNEQY
TRBJ2-3 | - | TRBV5-1 | ASSPVDGADTQY
TRBJ2-4 | - | TRBV19 | ASSISQTGAKNIQY
TRBJ1-6 | - | TRBV6-1 | ASSERGGNSPLH
TRBJ1-2 | - | TRBV27 | ASSSTGVGSYGYT
TRBJ2-7 | - | TRBV6-1 | ATSSGTSGPRQY
TRBJ1-2 | - | TRBV28 | ASRDYGYT
TRBJ2-7 | - | TRBV4-2 | ASSIGQGPYEQY
TRBJ2-7 | - | TRBV6-1 | ASSHGGHSYEQY
TRBJ2-1 | - | TRBV29-1 | SVEDRVAGEQF
TRBJ2-1 | - | TRBV28 | ASSWGPGTPRSYNEQF
TRBJ2-1 | - | TRBV19 | ASRPRDTYNEQF
TRBJ1-1 | - | TRBV5-4 | ASSLETANTEAF
TRBJ2-5 | - | TRBV19 | ASSIMETQY
TRBJ1-1 | once | TRBV2 | ASSGTGGAGTEAF
TRBJ1-1 | - | TRBV27 | ASSPLTDSNTEAF
TRBJ1-5 | - | TRBV19 | ASSLTGRDSNQPQH
TRBJ2-7 | - | TRBV29-1 | SARTTLAGESYEQY
TRBJ2-5 | - | TRBV7-6 | ASSFAGGTETQY
TRBJ1-6 | - | TRBV19 | ASSLQGTNSPLH
TRBJ1-4 | - | TRBV5-1 | ASSLGFGRRGEKLF
TRBJ2-1 | once | TRBV10-3 | AISVGQGDEQF
TRBJ2-7 | once | TRBV27 | ASSFRRYEQY
TRBJ2-7 | - | TRBV10-3 | AISSGRNYEQY
TRBJ2-7 | - | TRBV25-1 | ASGGSAGLPYEQY
TRBJ1-1 | - | TRBV6-5 | ASSYVPTNTEAF
TRBJ1-5 | - | TRBV11-2 | ASSLEVGGNQPQH
TRBJ2-3 | once | TRBV5-1 | ASSSPGYTDTQY
TRBJ1-2 | - | TRBV6-5 | ATQGDRAGYT
TRBJ1-3 | - | TRBV7-8 | ASSPHRRGLSGNTIY
TRBJ2-3 | - | TRBV10-1 | ASSMVYTDTQY
TRBJ2-7 | - | TRBV28 | ASSQGREQY
TRBJ1-1 | - | TRBV6-6 | ASSYPGANTEAF
TRBJ2-1 | - | TRBV5-6 | ASSLTMDEQF
TRBJ2-3 | - | TRBV5-4 | ASSLAARLAGGSGDTQY
TRBJ2-3 | few | TRBV6-4 | ASSDSGTGGADTQY
TRBJ1-5 | - | TRBV5-8 | ASSLGGPFRSNQPQH
TRBJ1-5 | - | TRBV5-4 | ASSEGGGNQPQH
TRBJ2-5 | - | TRBV5-1 | ASSRGSGPETQY
TRBJ1-1 | - | TRBV5-4 | ASSWESDTEAF
TRBJ1-6 | - | TRBV14 | ASSPQGQVANSPLH
TRBJ1-1 | - | TRBV5-1 | ASSLGTAWVTEAF
TRBJ2-1 | once | TRBV6-6 | ASSLDNEQF
TRBJ2-3 | - | TRBV4-1 | ASSQEGLAGGGGTDTQY
TRBJ1-2 | - | TRBV29-1 | SVGQLGANYGYT
TRBJ1-4 | - | TRBV28 | ASSPYDRFSSATNEKLF
TRBJ1-2 | - | TRBV5-1 | ASSLAYGSEYGYT
TRBJ2-3 | once | TRBV2 | ASAKQISTDTQY
TRBJ2-7 | - | TRBV4-3 | ASSQGPAAGDEQY
TRBJ1-6 | - | TRBV18 | ASSSGQGYSPLH
TRBJ1-6 | - | TRBV19 | ASSMFDSPLH
TRBJ2-7 | - | TRBV7-8 | ASSLSDEGGPLFHEQY
TRBJ1-1 | - | TRBV18 | ASSAGQTRDTEAF
TRBJ2-1 | hyperexpanded | TRBV6-1 | ASLKGVGEQF
TRBJ2-7 | few | TRBV5-1 | ASSLARTYEQY
TRBJ2-7 | - | TRBV5-1 | ASSLVGTSGAYEQY
TRBJ1-2 | - | TRBV15 | ATSKSSSLYGYT
TRBJ1-3 | - | TRBV9 | ASSGRRSGNTIY